This is a list of T cell receptor beta chains from one sample in a study of tumor-infiltrating lymphocytes in primary liver carcinoma. TCRdb redid the calling of the multiplex PCR reads with MiXCR, one entry per CDR3 protein. Of approximately 73,000 distinct CDR3 sequences listed, nearly 70% are singletons. The sample taken for sequencing was liver tumor tissue from sampling region 4. These receptors were taken from a man aged 40-49 years with primary liver carcinoma and hepatitis B virus infection. CDR3s include the opening cysteine and the closing phenylalanine or tryptophan. A D gene is named only where the DNA matches it firmly. Clone sizes are given selectively: once, few, many, or a class where the clone is expanded.

-	TRBV4-1	-	TRBJ2-3	TGCGCCAACAGCCGCTCCGGGACGGGGACAGATACGCAGTATTTT	CANSRSGTGTDTQYF
-	TRBV7-3	-	TRBJ1-1	TGTGCCAGCAGCTTAAGTATTGACACTGAAGCTTTCTTT	CASSLSIDTEAFF
many	TRBV28	TRBD2	TRBJ2-7	TGTGCCAGCAGTTTCTCGGCTAGCGGGAGCTACGAGCAGTACTTC	CASSFSASGSYEQYF
-	TRBV10-3	TRBD1	TRBJ1-4	TGTGCCATCGGTCCCCGGACAGGGGATAATGAAAAACTGTTTTTC	CAIGPRTGDNEKLFF
-	TRBV12-3/TRBV12-4	TRBD2	TRBJ2-3	TGTGCCAGCAGTTTGGCAGCGGGGACCGCAGATACGCAGTATTTT	CASSLAAGTADTQYF
once	TRBV5-1	-	TRBJ2-7	TGCACCGGCAGCTTGTCGCCTAGCGTTAACGAGCAGTACTTC	CTGSLSPSVNEQYF
-	TRBV11-2	-	TRBJ1-6	TGTGCCGGCAGCTTAGGGGTCTCTGGAGAAGATTCACCCCTCTACTTT	CAGSLGVSGEDSPLYF
-	TRBV11-2	-	TRBJ1-5	TGTGCCATCAGCACCGGACGGCTTCCCGAACCCCAGCATTTT	CAISTGRLPEPQHF
-	TRBV11-2	-	TRBJ2-3	TGTGCCATCAGCTTAGCGAGGGGATTAGATACGCAATATTTT	CAISLARGLDTQYF
-	TRBV11-2	-	TRBJ2-1	TGTGTCGGCAGTCTCTCCTACCGGGGTCCCGTGAAACAGGTTCGCCCCTACAATGAACAGTTCTTC	CVGSLSYRGPVKQVRPYNEQFF
-	TRBV7-9	-	TRBJ1-2	TGTGCCAGCAGCTCCCCGGAGGAAGGGAACTATGGCTACACCTTC	CASSSPEEGNYGYTF
many	TRBV7-8	TRBD2	TRBJ2-1	TGTGCCAGCAGCACAGGACTAGCGGTCTACAATGAGCAGTTCTTC	CASSTGLAVYNEQFF
few	TRBV28	-	TRBJ1-5	TGTGCCAGCAGTTCATTCAGCGGCAGCAATCAGCCCCAGCATTTT	CASSSFSGSNQPQHF
-	TRBV11-2	-	TRBJ1-3	TGTGCCAGCGGCTTAGAGGCGGAGCGGGACACCATATATTTT	CASGLEAERDTIYF
-	TRBV6-6	-	TRBJ1-6	TGTGCCAGCAGTAGGACGGGTTCCTCGGTATGGAATTCACCCCTCCACTTT	CASSRTGSSVWNSPLHF
-	TRBV11-2	-	TRBJ2-3	TGCGCCGGACGGGCACGGGAGCCCGCAGATACGCATTATTTT	CAGRAREPADTHYF
-	TRBV6-5	-	TRBJ1-5	TGTGCCAGCAGTTACGGGCAGGAAACGGATACGCAGCATTTT	CASSYGQETDTQHF
-	TRBV6-1	TRBD2	TRBJ2-5	TGTGCCAACGGTGACCTTTGGACTAGCGGTTCTGGGGAGACCCAGTACTTC	CANGDLWTSGSGETQYF
-	TRBV11-2	-	TRBJ2-5	TGTGCCGGCAGCTTAGACAAGGGCGGGGCCCAGTACTTC	CAGSLDKGGAQYF
-	TRBV14	-	TRBJ2-7	TGTGCCAGCAGTTCCCACAGTGATTATTACGAGCAGTACTTC	CASSSHSDYYEQYF
-	TRBV4-1	TRBD1	TRBJ2-5	TGCGCCAGCAGCCGAGAAGGGGACAGGCAAGAGACCCAGTACTTC	CASSREGDRQETQYF
-	TRBV12-3/TRBV12-4	TRBD1	TRBJ2-1	TGTGCCAGCAGTTTGCCCGGGACAGAGCTCCGGGGTGGGCAGTTCTTC	CASSLPGTELRGGQFF
-	TRBV19	-	TRBJ1-5	TGTGTCAGTACCCTAAGCTGGGAGGATAATCAGCCCCAGCATTTT	CVSTLSWEDNQPQHF
many	TRBV5-1	-	TRBJ2-2	TGCGCCAGCAGCTTGGTCGAGGCCGGGGAGCTGTTTTTT	CASSLVEAGELFF
few	TRBV6-5	-	TRBJ2-7	TGTGCTAGCAGTATCACCCGGGACTTTGGTTCCTCCGAGCTGTACTTC	CASSITRDFGSSELYF
-	TRBV12-3/TRBV12-4	-	TRBJ2-3	TGTGCCACCCCACCACCCGGAATCCGCTCAGTTACGCAGTATTTT	CATPPPGIRSVTQYF
-	TRBV2	-	TRBJ2-7	TGTGGCAGCACCCCAAGGGGAGACTCCTACGAGCAGTACTTC	CGSTPRGDSYEQYF
-	TRBV9	TRBD2	TRBJ2-1	TGTGCCAGCAGCCCGAGGGTGTGGCTAGCGGGAAGTAATGAGCAGTTCTTC	CASSPRVWLAGSNEQFF
-	TRBV6-1	-	TRBJ2-7	TGTGTCAGCAGCCTCCAGGATAAAACCTACGAGCAGTACTTC	CVSSLQDKTYEQYF
-	TRBV28	-	TRBJ2-1	TGTGCTAGCAGTTTGACCTACAAGGAGCAGTTCTTC	CASSLTYKEQFF
-	TRBV25-1	TRBD1	TRBJ1-5	TGTGCCAGCCCTGAGGAAGAGACAGGGGAACATCAGCCCCAGCATTTT	CASPEEETGEHQPQHF
-	TRBV6-5	TRBD1	TRBJ1-1	TGTGCCAGCTGCTTCCTCGACAGGGATTCTGAAGCTTTCTTT	CASCFLDRDSEAFF
-	TRBV6-5	-	TRBJ1-2	TGTGCCAGCAGTTTCCAGGGGTACGGCTACGCCTTC	CASSFQGYGYAF
many	TRBV5-6	-	TRBJ2-7	TGTGCCAGCAGCAGACTGGGACACGATGACTACGAGCAGTACTTC	CASSRLGHDDYEQYF
-	TRBV4-1	TRBD2	TRBJ2-7	TGCGCCAGCAGCCAAGAGGGGACTAGCGCCTACCAACAGTACTTC	CASSQEGTSAYQQYF
-	TRBV11-3	TRBD2	TRBJ2-1	TGTAGCAGCAGCTTATCAGGGACTAGCAGGAGAGGTGAGCAGTTCTTC	CSSSLSGTSRRGEQFF
-	TRBV11-2	-	TRBJ2-1	TGTGCCAGCAGCTTAAATGATGTCTATGAGCAACTTTTC	CASSLNDVYEQLF
-	TRBV10-3	TRBD1	TRBJ1-5	TGTGCCAACAGTGACCCGGACAGGGGCGATCAGCCCCAGCATTTT	CANSDPDRGDQPQHF
-	TRBV4-1	-	TRBJ1-2	TGCGCCAGCAGCCAAGATAGCCAGGCGTTTGGCTACACCTTT	CASSQDSQAFGYTF
-	TRBV28	TRBD1	TRBJ1-1	TGTGCCAGCAGTATATCCCGAACAGGGGCGGCTTTCTTT	CASSISRTGAAFF
many	TRBV28	TRBD2	TRBJ2-3	TGTGCCAGCAGTCGGGGACTAGCGGGAGGGAGGAATACGCAGTATTTT	CASSRGLAGGRNTQYF
-	TRBV29-1	-	TRBJ2-1	TGCACCGTGGGGCCTCCTTCCAGTTCCTACAATGAGCAGTGCTTC	CTVGPPSSSYNEQCF
-	TRBV5-1	-	TRBJ2-7	TGCGCCAACAGCTCAGGACTCGACGGGGAGCAGTACTTC	CANSSGLDGEQYF
-	TRBV12-3/TRBV12-4	TRBD1	TRBJ2-3	TGTGCCAGCAGTTTCCCTCCCTCAACAGGGGGCCCTAACACAGATACGCAGTATTTT	CASSFPPSTGGPNTDTQYF
-	TRBV29-1	-	TRBJ1-1	TGCAGCGTTACGGGACAAACGAACATTGAAGCTCTCTTT	CSVTGQTNIEALF
-	TRBV11-2	-	TRBJ1-4	TGTGCCAGCAGTTTTAGGGGCCCCGATGAAAATCTGTTTTTT	CASSFRGPDENLFF
many	TRBV5-6	TRBD1	TRBJ1-1	TGTGCCAGCAGCTTGCTGGACAGGGCCACTGAAGCTTTCTTT	CASSLLDRATEAFF
-	TRBV30	-	TRBJ1-6	TGTGTCTGGTCCCGTGACCGGGAAAATTCACCCCTCCACTTT	CVWSRDRENSPLHF
many	TRBV28	TRBD1	TRBJ2-3	TGTGCCAGCACGGACAGGGACACAGATACGCAGTATTTT	CASTDRDTDTQYF